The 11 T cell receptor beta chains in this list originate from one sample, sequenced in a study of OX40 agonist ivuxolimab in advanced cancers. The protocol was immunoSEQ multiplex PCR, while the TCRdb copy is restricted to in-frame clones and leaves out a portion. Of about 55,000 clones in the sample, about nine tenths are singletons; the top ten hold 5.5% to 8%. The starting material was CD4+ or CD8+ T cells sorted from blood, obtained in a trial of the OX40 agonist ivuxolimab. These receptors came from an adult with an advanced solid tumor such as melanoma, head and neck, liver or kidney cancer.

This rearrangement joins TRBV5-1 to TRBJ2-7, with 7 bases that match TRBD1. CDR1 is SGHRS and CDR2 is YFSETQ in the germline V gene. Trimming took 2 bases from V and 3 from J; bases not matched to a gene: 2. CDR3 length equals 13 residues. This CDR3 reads CASSLDRVYEQYF. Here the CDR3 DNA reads TGCGCCAGCAGCTTAGACAGGGTCTACGAGCAGTACTTC.

The DNA for the CDR3 is TGTGCCAGCAGTGAAGTAAGAGGCAAGCAGTACTTC. This encodes CASSEVRGKQYF. The genes are TRBV6-1 and TRBJ2-7; no definite D call. The CDR3 spans 12 residues. Germline CDR1 MNHNS, CDR2 SASEGT. Trimming removed 1 base at V and 8 bases at J, with 9 bases between.

The CDR3 here is CASSLGAISYNEQFF. The CDR3 DNA is TGTGCCAGCAGCTTAGGGGCGATCTCCTACAATGAGCAGTTCTTC. The genes are TRBV11-3 and TRBJ2-1; D unresolved. Trimming pared 1 base from V and 0 bases from J, leaving 7 bases between. Germline values: CDR1 SGHNT, CDR2 YENEEA. This CDR3 contains 15 residues.

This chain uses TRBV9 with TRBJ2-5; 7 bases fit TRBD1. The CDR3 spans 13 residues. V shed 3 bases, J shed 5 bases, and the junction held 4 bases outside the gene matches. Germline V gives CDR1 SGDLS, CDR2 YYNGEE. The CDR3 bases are TGTGCCAGCAGCGAAGGGGGCGGGGAGACCCAGTACTTC. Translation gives CASSEGGGETQYF.

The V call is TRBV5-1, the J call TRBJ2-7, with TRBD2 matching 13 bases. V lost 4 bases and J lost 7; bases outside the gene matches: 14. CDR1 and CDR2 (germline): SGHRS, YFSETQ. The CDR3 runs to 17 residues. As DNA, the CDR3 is TGCGCCAGCAGCCTCGGGTTTACTAGCGGGAGGGCGCAGGAGCAGTACTTC. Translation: CASSLGFTSGRAQEQYF.

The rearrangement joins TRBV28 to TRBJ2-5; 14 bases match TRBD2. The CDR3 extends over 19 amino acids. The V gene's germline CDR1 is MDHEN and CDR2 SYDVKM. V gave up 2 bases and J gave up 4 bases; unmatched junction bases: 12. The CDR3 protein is CASSLGLAGGSRRRETQYF. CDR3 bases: TGTGCCAGCAGTTTAGGACTAGCGGGAGGAAGCCGCCGCCGAGAGACCCAGTACTTC.

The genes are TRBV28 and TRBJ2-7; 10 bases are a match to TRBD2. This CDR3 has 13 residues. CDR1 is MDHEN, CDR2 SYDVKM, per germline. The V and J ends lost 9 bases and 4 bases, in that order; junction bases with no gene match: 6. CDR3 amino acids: CASTLAGPYEQYF. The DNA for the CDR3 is TGTGCCAGTACACTAGCGGGGCCGTACGAGCAGTACTTC.

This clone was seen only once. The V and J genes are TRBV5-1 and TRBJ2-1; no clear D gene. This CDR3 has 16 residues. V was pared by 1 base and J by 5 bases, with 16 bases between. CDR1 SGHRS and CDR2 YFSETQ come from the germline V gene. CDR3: CASSLILVIPNNEQFF. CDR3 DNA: TGCGCCAGCAGCTTGATCCTTGTGATCCCAAACAATGAGCAGTTCTTC.

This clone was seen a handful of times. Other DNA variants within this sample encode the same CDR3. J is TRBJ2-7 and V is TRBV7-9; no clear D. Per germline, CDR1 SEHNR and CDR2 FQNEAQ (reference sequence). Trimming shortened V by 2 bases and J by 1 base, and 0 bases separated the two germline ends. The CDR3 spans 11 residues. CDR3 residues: CASSLSYEQYF. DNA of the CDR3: TGTGCCAGCAGCTTATCCTACGAGCAGTACTTC.

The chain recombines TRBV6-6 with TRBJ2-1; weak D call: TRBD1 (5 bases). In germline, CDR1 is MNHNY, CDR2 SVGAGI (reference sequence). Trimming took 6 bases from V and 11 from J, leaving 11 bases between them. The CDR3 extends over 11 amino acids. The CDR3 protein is CASRSGFKQFF. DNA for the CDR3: TGTGCCAGCAGATCAGGGTTCAAGCAGTTCTTC.

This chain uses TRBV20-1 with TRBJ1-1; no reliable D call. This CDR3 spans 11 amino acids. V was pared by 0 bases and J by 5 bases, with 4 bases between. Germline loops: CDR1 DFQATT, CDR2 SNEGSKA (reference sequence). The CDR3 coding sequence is TGCAGTGCTAGAGACTGGACTGAAGCTTTCTTT. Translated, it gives CSARDWTEAFF.